The sequence of this T cell receptor beta chain was determined in a study of graft-versus-host responses after intestinal transplantation. The overall study: Recipients were all induced with anti-thymocyte globulin, then given tacrolimus and steroids for approximately 3 years. Whole-study findings and limits: Individuals who had graft-donor T cell macrochimerism had allografts that showed high graft-versus-host to host-versus-graft clonal ratios. Circulating GvH clone levels at their peak were associated with HvG declines (early post-transplant). Some GvH clones appeared in ileal mucosa or blood before recipient bone marrow.

In regard to this clone: Its specificity is not known.

This table comes from immunoSEQ multiplex PCR, and its TCRdb copy is limited to in-frame clones, with some not included. The profile shows roughly 100,000 clones, approximately 94% of them singletons. The sequenced sample was unstimulated CD8+ T cells sorted from spleen or lymph node cells, obtained before intestinal transplant. The source of this sequence is a human donor who received an intestinal transplant.

CDR3 amino acids: CASSHTGELFF. The CDR3 DNA reads as TGCGCCAGCAGCCACACCGGGGAGCTGTTTTTT. This chain uses TRBV5-1 with TRBJ2-2; no firm D call. The germline V gene has CDR1 SGHRS and CDR2 YFSETQ. V was pared by 4 bases and J by 3 bases, with 1 base between. The CDR3 has 11 residues. The full variable domain, with the rest looked up from reference TRBV5-1 and TRBJ2-2, is KAGVTQTPRYLIKTRGQQVTLSCSPISGHRSVSWYQQTPGQGLQFLFEYFSETQRNKGNFPGRFSGRQFSNSRSEMNVSTLELGDSALYLCASSHTGELFFGEGSRLTVL.